What follows are 12 T cell receptor beta chains derived from one specimen sequenced in a study of OX40 agonist ivuxolimab in advanced cancers. Libraries came from the immunoSEQ multiplex PCR assay. TCRdb limited this immuneACCESS table to in-frame rearrangements with V and J called. A share of clones is missing; checked studies link under half to unresolved V genes, and the rest is unexplained. The sample yields some 11,000 clones; more than 75% were counted once. The top ten clones comprise about 30% of the sample. The specimen comprised CD4+ or CD8+ T cells sorted from blood, sampled in a trial of the OX40 agonist ivuxolimab. The receptor source for this set is an adult with an advanced solid tumor such as melanoma, head and neck, liver or kidney cancer.

The V gene is TRBV6-4, the J gene TRBJ2-3, with 7 bases lining up with TRBD2. CDR3 length: 16 residues. Germline V gene sequence: CDR1 MRHNA, CDR2 SNTAGT. Unmatched junction bases numbered 4, after V lost 0 bases and J lost 1 base. CDR3 protein: CASSDSGTSGTDTQYF. CDR3 nucleotides: TGTGCCAGCAGTGACTCGGGTACTAGCGGCACAGATACGCAGTATTTT.

The rearrangement uses TRBV27 and TRBJ1-5, with TRBD1 identical over 7 bases. V lost 6 bases to trimming and J lost 0 bases; unmatched junction nucleotides: 11. Germline V gives CDR1 MNHEY, CDR2 SMNVEV (reference sequence). This CDR3 is built from 17 residues. CDR3 sequence reads: CASSPWGQINSNQPQHF. The CDR3 DNA reads as TGTGCCAGCAGCCCCTGGGGACAGATAAATAGCAATCAGCCCCAGCATTTT.

The chain recombines TRBV9 with TRBJ2-1; D remains unclear. The V and J ends lost 3 bases and 2 bases respectively, with 12 bases between them. Germline CDR1 SGDLS, CDR2 YYNGEE. The CDR3 is made up of 15 amino acids. CDR3 loop: CASSDDPTAYNEQFF. The CDR3 nucleotides are TGTGCCAGCAGCGACGACCCCACAGCCTACAATGAGCAGTTCTTC.

The chain uses TRBV30 and TRBJ1-2; possible D gene TRBD1, 6 bases. Trimming shortened V by 8 bases and J by 7 bases, and 14 bases separated the two germline ends. In germline, CDR1 is GTSNPN, CDR2 SVGIG (reference sequence). This CDR3 region has 11 residues. The CDR3 spells CATEGGRGYTF. CDR3 DNA: TGTGCCACCGAGGGGGGCCGTGGCTACACCTTC.

This chain links TRBV7-9 with TRBJ2-3; 12 nucleotides align to TRBD2. V trimming: 4 bases; J trimming: 6 bases; junction bases outside the gene matches: 11. This CDR3 comprises 17 residues. Per the germline V gene, CDR1 is SEHNR and CDR2 is FQNEAQ (reference sequence). The chain's CDR3 is CASSYWGLAGYPDTQYF. Written as DNA, the CDR3 is TGTGCCAGCAGCTACTGGGGACTAGCGGGCTACCCGGATACGCAGTATTTT.

The chain employs TRBV28 and TRBJ2-1, with D maybe TRBD1 (5 bases). Germline V lookup: CDR1 MDHEN, CDR2 SYDVKM. This CDR3 is built from 17 residues. V was trimmed by 2 bases and J by 10 bases, leaving 24 bases between them. CDR3 in amino acids: CASSLLPLLTQGWEQFF. The CDR3, as DNA: TGTGCCAGCAGTTTACTGCCCCTACTTACCCAGGGTTGGGAGCAGTTCTTC.

The CDR3 nucleotides are TGCGCCAGCAGTGAGATGAGACAGGGGGGTTACGAGCAGTACTTC. Amino acid sequence: CASSEMRQGGYEQYF. The chain links TRBV10-2 to TRBJ2-7; 9 nucleotides line up with TRBD1. There are 15 residues in the CDR3. Looked up from germline, CDR1 is WSHSY and CDR2 is SAAADI. The junction had 6 bases not matched to a gene; V was cut back by 2 bases and J by 4 bases.

This clone occurred a few times. The CDR3 is CASSPYRGTDTQYF. DNA for the CDR3: TGTGCCAGCAGCCCATATCGGGGCACAGATACGCAGTATTTT. This sequence joins TRBV11-3 and TRBJ2-3; no clear D. The CDR3 is 14 residues long. Trimming shortened V by 5 bases and J by 1 base, and 10 bases separated the two germline ends. CDR1 and CDR2 from the germline V gene are SGHNT and YENEEA.

V is TRBV7-9 and J is TRBJ1-3; D gene ambiguous. The CDR3 extends over 16 amino acids. Trimming shortened V by 5 bases and J by 7 bases, and 21 bases separated the two germline ends. CDR1 is SEHNR, CDR2 FQNEAQ, per germline (reference sequence). CDR3: CASSPYAGPSNNTIYF. The CDR3 DNA follows: TGTGCCAGCAGCCCATACGCCGGGCCGTCGAACAACACCATATATTTT. The complete variable domain, with remaining parts taken from reference TRBV7-9 and TRBJ1-3, reads DTGVSQNPRHKITKRGQNVTFRCDPISEHNRLYWYRQTLGQGPEFLTYFQNEAQLEKSRLLSDRFSAERPKGSFSTLEIQRTEQGDSAMYLCASSPYAGPSNNTIYFGEGSWLTVV.

This clone is a singleton in its sample. The chain joins TRBV21-1 to TRBJ2-5; the D call of TRBD1 is as the table states it, not checked on the DNA. TRBV21-1 is a listed pseudogene. The CDR3 runs to 16 residues. CDR3 nucleotides: TGTGCCAGCACCTTACCTAAACAGGATTGCCAAGAGACCCAGTACTTC. Its protein product is CASTLPKQDCQETQYF.

V gene TRBV6-5 combines with J gene TRBJ2-1, with a weak D call TRBD2 (5 bases). The CDR3 sequence is 15 residues long. V was trimmed by 5 bases and J by 7 bases, leaving 18 bases between them. The germline gives CDR1 MNHEY, CDR2 SVGAGI. The DNA for the CDR3 is TGTGCCAGCAGTGCGCGGAGGTCGGTTGGGAATGAGCAGTTCTTC. This codes for CASSARRSVGNEQFF.

This sequence joins TRBV6-6 and TRBJ2-1, with TRBD2 matching over 9 bases. V shed 2 bases and J 5 bases; nucleotides not matched to a gene: 7. Per the germline V gene, CDR1 is MNHNY and CDR2 is SVGAGI (reference sequence). The length of the CDR3 is 16 residues. CDR3 nucleotide sequence: TGTGCCAGCAGTTACCGCGGCGGGGGGGGTCACAATGAGCAGTTCTTC. It translates to CASSYRGGGGHNEQFF.